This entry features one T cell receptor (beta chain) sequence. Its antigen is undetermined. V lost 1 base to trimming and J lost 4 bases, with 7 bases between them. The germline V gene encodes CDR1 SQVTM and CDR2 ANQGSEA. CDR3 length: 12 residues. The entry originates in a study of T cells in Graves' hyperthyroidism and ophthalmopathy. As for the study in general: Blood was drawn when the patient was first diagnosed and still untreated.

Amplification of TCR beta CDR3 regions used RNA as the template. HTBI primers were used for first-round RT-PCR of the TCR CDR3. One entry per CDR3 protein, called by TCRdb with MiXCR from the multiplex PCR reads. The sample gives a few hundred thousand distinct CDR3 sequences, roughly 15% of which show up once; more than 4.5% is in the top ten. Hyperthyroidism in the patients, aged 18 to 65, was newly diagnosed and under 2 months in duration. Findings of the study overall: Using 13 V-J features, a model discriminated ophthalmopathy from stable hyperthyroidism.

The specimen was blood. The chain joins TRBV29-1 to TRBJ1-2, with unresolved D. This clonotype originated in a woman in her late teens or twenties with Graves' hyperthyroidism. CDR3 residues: CSVEAATYGYTF. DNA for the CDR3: TGCAGCGTTGAAGCGGCGACCTATGGCTACACCTTC. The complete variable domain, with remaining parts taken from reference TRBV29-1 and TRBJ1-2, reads SAVISQKPSRDICQRGTSLTIQCQVDSQVTMMFWYRQQPGQSLTLIATANQGSEATYESGFVIDKFPISRPNLTFSTLTVSNMSPEDSSIYLCSVEAATYGYTFGSGTRLTVV.